The rows below give T cell receptor beta chains drawn from one sample of a study of T cell responses to AZD1222 COVID-19 vaccine. The assay was immunoSEQ multiplex PCR, and TCRdb's table has in-frame clones only and misses some. The table includes about 150,000 clones, about 90% detected once. The sequencing here drew on peripheral blood, taken 28 days after the second AZD1222 dose. These TCRs come from an adult who received the AZD1222 COVID-19 vaccine. The CDR3 runs from the conserved cysteine through the conserved F or W. D genes are given only for firm matches. Not all rows give a size; the values are once, few, many and, for expanded clones, a class.

V	size	J	D	length	DNA	CDR3
TRBV27	NA	TRBJ1-1	NA	16	TGTGCCAGCAGTTTAGGGGACCGAACTTATGGCACTGAAGCTTTCTTT	CASSLGDRTYGTEAFF
TRBV5-1	NA	TRBJ2-1	NA	12	TGCGCCAGCAGCTTGGAGATAGGTGAGCAGTTCTTC	CASSLEIGEQFF
TRBV12-5	NA	TRBJ2-3	NA	12	TGTGCTAGTGGTACCGGAGGGCCGGCGCAGTATTTT	CASGTGGPAQYF
TRBV5-1	NA	TRBJ2-1	TRBD2	13	TGCGCCAGCAGCTTCGGACTAGACAATGAGCAGTTCTTC	CASSFGLDNEQFF
TRBV7-3	NA	TRBJ2-2	TRBD2	17	TGTGCCAGCAGCTCGGCCGGGGGACTAGCGGTCACCGGGGAGCTGTTTTTT	CASSSAGGLAVTGELFF
TRBV6-5	NA	TRBJ1-2	TRBD1	13	TGTGCCAGCAGACGACAGGGCCGCTATGGCTACACCTTC	CASRRQGRYGYTF
TRBV5-1	NA	TRBJ2-1	NA	18	TGCGCCAGCAGCTTGGGACAGGAATATACGGTGGGATACAATGAGCAGTTCTTC	CASSLGQEYTVGYNEQFF
TRBV6-6	NA	TRBJ2-4	NA	15	TGTGCCAGCAGTCCGAGGGGGGAGGGCAAAAACATTCAGTACTTC	CASSPRGEGKNIQYF
TRBV6-1	NA	TRBJ2-3	NA	11	TGTGCCAGCAGTGAAGAGCGGCTAAAGGATTTT	CASSEERLKDF
TRBV19	NA	TRBJ1-1	NA	17	TGTGCCAGTAGTGTTCGGCTGCTAGGGGTAGGAAACACTGAAGCTTTCTTT	CASSVRLLGVGNTEAFF
TRBV4-1	NA	TRBJ1-2	NA	13	TGCGCCAGCAGCCAAAACAGCGTCTATGGCTACACCTTC	CASSQNSVYGYTF
TRBV7-2	NA	TRBJ2-1	TRBD2	17	TGTGCCAGCAGCTCGCGGGCTAGCGGGTTCTCCTACAATGAGCAGTTCTTC	CASSSRASGFSYNEQFF
TRBV6-5	NA	TRBJ1-6	NA	14	TGTGCCAGCAGCCCCCAGTCGTATAATTCACCCCTCCACTTT	CASSPQSYNSPLHF
TRBV7-2	NA	TRBJ2-7	TRBD2	14	TGTGCCAGCAGAGGGACTAGCGCCCGCTACGAGCAGTACTTC	CASRGTSARYEQYF
TRBV7-7	NA	TRBJ1-4	TRBD1	15	TGTGCTAGCAGTAAACAGACAGGGCTGTATGAAAAACTGTTTTTT	CASSKQTGLYEKLFF
TRBV5-1	few	TRBJ1-5	NA	15	TGCGCCAGCAGTAGGGATCCCGGGGGCAATCAGCCCCAGCATTTT	CASSRDPGGNQPQHF
TRBV7-2	once	TRBJ1-1	NA	14	TGTGCCAGCAGCCCTCTAGGGGCACGGACTGAAGCTTTCTTT	CASSPLGARTEAFF
TRBV19	NA	TRBJ2-2	TRBD2	15	TGTGCCACGCCTCGGACTAGCGGGAACACCGGGGAGCTGTTTTTT	CATPRTSGNTGELFF
TRBV5-6	NA	TRBJ1-5	NA	16	TGTGCCAGCAGCTTGGGGTACAGGAATAGCAATCAGCCCCAGCATTTT	CASSLGYRNSNQPQHF
TRBV19	NA	TRBJ1-5	NA	14	TGTGCCAGTAGTCGGGGGACAAATAATCAGCCCCAGCATTTT	CASSRGTNNQPQHF
TRBV5-8	NA	TRBJ2-1	TRBD2	18	TGTGCCAGCAGCTTGACCCTGCGAGCGGGACGCTCCTACAATGAGCAGTTCTTC	CASSLTLRAGRSYNEQFF
TRBV9	NA	TRBJ2-3	NA	16	TGTGCCAGCAGCGCTCTCGGACGGCTAGACACAGATACGCAGTATTTT	CASSALGRLDTDTQYF
TRBV9	NA	TRBJ2-7	NA	19	TGTGCCAGCAGTAAACGGGCGGGCCAGAGTTCCCGGATCGACTACGAGCAGTACTTC	CASSKRAGQSSRIDYEQYF
TRBV6-1	NA	TRBJ1-6	TRBD1	20	TGTGCCAGCAGTGAAGTCACGGGCGGACAGGGGAGCTCCTATAATTCACCCCTCCACTTT	CASSEVTGGQGSSYNSPLHF
TRBV29-1	NA	TRBJ1-2	NA	14	TGCAGCGTCGTTTCCACCGGGGTCCTATATGGCTACACCTTC	CSVVSTGVLYGYTF
TRBV30	NA	TRBJ1-1	NA	15	TGTGCCTGGAGTATGGTGGGGGGGCTGAGGACTGAAGCTTTCTTT	CAWSMVGGLRTEAFF
TRBV19	NA	TRBJ2-3	NA	14	TGTGCCAGTAATGTGGGGGCTGCCACAGATACGCAGTATTTT	CASNVGAATDTQYF
TRBV18	NA	TRBJ2-7	TRBD1	12	TGTGCCAGCTCCCTGGGACAGGGCCAGCAGTACTTC	CASSLGQGQQYF
TRBV2	NA	TRBJ2-1	NA	15	TGTGCCAGCAGCCAACCGGGAAACGGAGGTAATGAGCAGTTCTTC	CASSQPGNGGNEQFF
TRBV28	NA	TRBJ2-7	TRBD1	13	TGTGCCAGTAAGTCGGGACAGTCCTACGAGCAGTACTTC	CASKSGQSYEQYF
TRBV28	NA	TRBJ2-7	NA	14	TGTGCCAGCAGCCAAACAGGGATGGCCTACGAGCAGTACTTC	CASSQTGMAYEQYF
TRBV6-6	NA	TRBJ1-1	TRBD1	16	TGTGCCAGCAGTCCACGGACAGGGAAGGTAGACACTGAAGCTTTCTTT	CASSPRTGKVDTEAFF
TRBV19	NA	TRBJ2-5	NA	13	TGTGCCAGTAGTGAGACGAGCGAAGAGACCCAGTACTTC	CASSETSEETQYF
TRBV5-1	NA	TRBJ2-1	TRBD2	15	TGCGCCAGCAGCCCCCTAGCGGGAGGGCCGGGGGAGCAGTTCTTC	CASSPLAGGPGEQFF
TRBV7-2	NA	TRBJ1-1	NA	15	TGTGCCAGCAGCCGTTTCAGGGCTGAGAACACTGAAGCTTTCTTT	CASSRFRAENTEAFF
TRBV29-1	NA	TRBJ1-1	NA	12	TGCAGCGCCGGTGGAGGGGACACTGAAGCTTTCTTT	CSAGGGDTEAFF
TRBV12-3/TRBV12-4	once	TRBJ1-2	NA	12	TGTGCCAGCAGTTTAGGAAAACAGGAGGCCACCTTC	CASSLGKQEATF
TRBV19	NA	TRBJ2-1	TRBD2	14	TGTGCCAGTAGGAGAGCGGGAGTTAGTAATGAGCAGTTCTTC	CASRRAGVSNEQFF
TRBV29-1	NA	TRBJ1-2	NA	13	TGCAGCGTTGCTGCAGCCGGGAACTATGGCTACACCTTC	CSVAAAGNYGYTF
TRBV2	NA	TRBJ1-3	TRBD1	18	TGTGCCAGCGAGAGATCGGGGACAGGCTTCATCTCTGGAAACACCATATATTTT	CASERSGTGFISGNTIYF
TRBV19	NA	TRBJ2-1	NA	14	TGTGCCAGTAGTATAGCAGGGCTGGCGGGTGAGCAGTTCTTC	CASSIAGLAGEQFF
TRBV7-2	few	TRBJ2-1	NA	15	TGTGCCAGCAGCTTATTACAGGGAAGACCCAATGAGCAGTTCTTC	CASSLLQGRPNEQFF
TRBV6-5	NA	TRBJ2-5	NA	13	TGTGCCAGCACCTTGTGGGGTGAAGAGACCCAGTACTTC	CASTLWGEETQYF
TRBV6-6	NA	TRBJ2-6	NA	14	TGTGCCAGCAGTTATGACTCTGGGGCCAACGTCCTGACTTTC	CASSYDSGANVLTF
TRBV30	NA	TRBJ1-6	TRBD1	15	TGTGCCTGGACGAGTCAGGACAGGGTGAACTCACCCCTCCACTTT	CAWTSQDRVNSPLHF
TRBV7-2	NA	TRBJ1-5	TRBD1	15	TGTGCCAGCAGCTCAGAAGGGACAGTACATCAGCCCCAGCATTTT	CASSSEGTVHQPQHF
TRBV19	NA	TRBJ1-5	NA	15	TGTGCCAGCCTTAGTAACGGATATAGCAATCAGCCCCAGCATTTT	CASLSNGYSNQPQHF
TRBV9	once	TRBJ1-1	TRBD1	15	TGTGCCAGCAGCGTGGGGACAGACAGGGGGCCTGAAGCTTTCTTT	CASSVGTDRGPEAFF
TRBV10-3	NA	TRBJ2-7	NA	14	TGTGCCATCAGTGAGTCGAAGACAGGGGCGGGGGGCTACTTC	CAISESKTGAGGYF
TRBV24-1	NA	TRBJ2-1	NA	12	TGTGCCGCCTCTGGGTCCTCGAATGAGCAGTTCTTC	CAASGSSNEQFF
TRBV6-5	few	TRBJ2-7	TRBD2	15	TGTGCCAGCAGAAACGTAGCGGGAGGGCGAGGCGAGCAGTACTTC	CASRNVAGGRGEQYF
TRBV29-1	NA	TRBJ1-5	TRBD1	13	TGCAGCGTCCGGACAGGGTTGGATCAGCCCCAGCATTTT	CSVRTGLDQPQHF
TRBV27	NA	TRBJ1-6	NA	15	TGTGCCAGCAGCCAAACTCTGGGGGAAGGTTCACCCCTCCACTTT	CASSQTLGEGSPLHF
TRBV28	NA	TRBJ1-2	TRBD1	14	TGTGCCAGCAGTTTATCCAGGGGGGGGAATGGCTACACCTTC	CASSLSRGGNGYTF
TRBV11-1	NA	TRBJ1-1	NA	15	TGTGCCAGCACCCCTGGGATATCCCCGGTGGGTGAAGCTTTCTTT	CASTPGISPVGEAFF
TRBV4-3	few	TRBJ2-1	NA	14	TGCGCCAGCAGCCAGGCCGGAGGTTACAATGAGCAGTTCTTC	CASSQAGGYNEQFF
TRBV7-8	NA	TRBJ1-1	NA	15	TGTGCCAGCAGCCTCCTCGGGGTGATGGGCACTGAAGCTTTCTTT	CASSLLGVMGTEAFF
TRBV6-2/TRBV6-3	few	TRBJ1-2	TRBD1	15	TGTGCCAGCAGTTCACCGTTCCGGGACAGAAATGGCTACACCTTC	CASSSPFRDRNGYTF
TRBV6-2/TRBV6-3	few	TRBJ1-3	NA	14	TGTGCCAGCAGCGCTAGGGTGCTCGGAAACACCATATATTTT	CASSARVLGNTIYF
TRBV3-1/TRBV3-2	NA	TRBJ1-2	TRBD1	14	TGTGCCAGCAGCCCCGGACAGGTTTTGAGCGGCTACACCTTC	CASSPGQVLSGYTF